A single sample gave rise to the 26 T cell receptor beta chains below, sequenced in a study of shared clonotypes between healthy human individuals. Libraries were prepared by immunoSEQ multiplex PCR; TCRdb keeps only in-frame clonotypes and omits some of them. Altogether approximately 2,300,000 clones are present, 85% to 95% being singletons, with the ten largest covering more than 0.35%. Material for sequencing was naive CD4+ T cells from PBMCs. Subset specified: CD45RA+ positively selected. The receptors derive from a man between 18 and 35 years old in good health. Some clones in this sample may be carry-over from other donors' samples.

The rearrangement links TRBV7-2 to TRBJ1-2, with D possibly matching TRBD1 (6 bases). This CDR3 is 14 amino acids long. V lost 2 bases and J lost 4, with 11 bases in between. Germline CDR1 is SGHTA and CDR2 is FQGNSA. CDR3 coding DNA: TGTGCCAGCAGCTTACCGGGACAAGCCTATGGCTACACCTTC. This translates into CASSLPGQAYGYTF.

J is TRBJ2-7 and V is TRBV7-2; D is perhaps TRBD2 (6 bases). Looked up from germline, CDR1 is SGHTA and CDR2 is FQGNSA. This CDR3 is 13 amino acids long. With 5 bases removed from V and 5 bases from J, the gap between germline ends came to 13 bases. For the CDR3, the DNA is TGTGCCAGCAGCCACAGGTCGGGGGACGAGCAGTACTTC. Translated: CASSHRSGDEQYF.

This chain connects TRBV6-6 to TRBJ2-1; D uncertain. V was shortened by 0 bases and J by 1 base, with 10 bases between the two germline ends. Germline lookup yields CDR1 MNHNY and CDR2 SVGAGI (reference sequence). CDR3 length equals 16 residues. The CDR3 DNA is TGTGCCAGCAGTTACTCGAGAGTGATTTCCTACAATGAGCAGTTCTTC. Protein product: CASSYSRVISYNEQFF.

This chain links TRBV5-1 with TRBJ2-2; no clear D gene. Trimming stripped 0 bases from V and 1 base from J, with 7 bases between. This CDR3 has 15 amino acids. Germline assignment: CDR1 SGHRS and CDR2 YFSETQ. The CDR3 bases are TGCGCCAGCAGCTTGGTCGCGCGGAACACCGGGGAGCTGTTTTTT. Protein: CASSLVARNTGELFF. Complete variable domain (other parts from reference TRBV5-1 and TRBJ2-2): KAGVTQTPRYLIKTRGQQVTLSCSPISGHRSVSWYQQTPGQGLQFLFEYFSETQRNKGNFPGRFSGRQFSNSRSEMNVSTLELGDSALYLCASSLVARNTGELFFGEGSRLTVL.

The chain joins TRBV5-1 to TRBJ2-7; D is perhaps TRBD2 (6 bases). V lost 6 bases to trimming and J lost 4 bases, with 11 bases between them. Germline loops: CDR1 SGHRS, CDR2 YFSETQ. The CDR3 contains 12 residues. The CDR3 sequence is CASKGLFYEQYF. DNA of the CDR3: TGCGCCAGCAAGGGACTTTTTTACGAGCAGTACTTC.

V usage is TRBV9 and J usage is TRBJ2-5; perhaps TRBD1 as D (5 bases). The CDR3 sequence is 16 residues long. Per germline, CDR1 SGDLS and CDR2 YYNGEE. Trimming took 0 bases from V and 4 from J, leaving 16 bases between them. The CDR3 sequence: CASSVGGLGFGETQYF. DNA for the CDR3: TGTGCCAGCAGCGTAGGGGGCCTGGGATTTGGAGAGACCCAGTACTTC.

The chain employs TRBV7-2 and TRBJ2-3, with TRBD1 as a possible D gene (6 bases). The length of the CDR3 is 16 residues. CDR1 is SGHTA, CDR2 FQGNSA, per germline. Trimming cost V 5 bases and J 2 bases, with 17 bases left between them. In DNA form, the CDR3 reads TGTGCCAGCAGCCCCCATCCGGCAGGGGTCACAGATACGCAGTATTTT. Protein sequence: CASSPHPAGVTDTQYF.

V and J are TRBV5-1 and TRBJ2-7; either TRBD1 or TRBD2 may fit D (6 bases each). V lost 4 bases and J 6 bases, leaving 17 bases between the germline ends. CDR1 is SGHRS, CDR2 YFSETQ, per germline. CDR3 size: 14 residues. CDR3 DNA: TGCGCCAGCAGCGATTGGAGGGGGGCTGGCGAGCAGTACTTC. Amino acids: CASSDWRGAGEQYF.

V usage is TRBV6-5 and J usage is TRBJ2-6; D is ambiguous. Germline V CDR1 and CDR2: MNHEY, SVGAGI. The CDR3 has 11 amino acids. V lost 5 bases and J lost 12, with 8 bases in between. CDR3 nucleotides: TGTGCCAGCAGTGACCTCCGCGTCCTGACTTTC. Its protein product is CASSDLRVLTF.

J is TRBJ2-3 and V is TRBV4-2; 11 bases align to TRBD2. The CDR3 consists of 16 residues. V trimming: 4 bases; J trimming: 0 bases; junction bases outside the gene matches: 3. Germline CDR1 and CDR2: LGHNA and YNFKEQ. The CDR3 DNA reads TGTGCCAGCAGCCTCGGGACTAGCGGTAGCACAGATACGCAGTATTTT. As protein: CASSLGTSGSTDTQYF.

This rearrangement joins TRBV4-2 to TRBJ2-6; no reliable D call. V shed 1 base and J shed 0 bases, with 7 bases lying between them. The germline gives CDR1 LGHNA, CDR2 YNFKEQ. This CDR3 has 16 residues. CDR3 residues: CASSQGQLSGANVLTF. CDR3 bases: TGTGCCAGCAGCCAAGGTCAGCTCTCTGGGGCCAACGTCCTGACTTTC.

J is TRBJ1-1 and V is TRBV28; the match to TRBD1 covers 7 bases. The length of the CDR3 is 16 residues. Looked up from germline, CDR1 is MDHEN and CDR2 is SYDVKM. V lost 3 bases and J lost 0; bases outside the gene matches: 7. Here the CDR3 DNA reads TGTGCCAGCAGTTTCGGGACAGCGACGGTGAACACTGAAGCTTTCTTT. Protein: CASSFGTATVNTEAFF.

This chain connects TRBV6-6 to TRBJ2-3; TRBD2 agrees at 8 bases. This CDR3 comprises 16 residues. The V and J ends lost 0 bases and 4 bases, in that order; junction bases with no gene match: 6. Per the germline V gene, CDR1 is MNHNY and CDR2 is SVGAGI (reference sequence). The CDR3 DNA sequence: TGTGCCAGCAGTTACTCAAGGCGGGGGGAGGCAGATACGCAGTATTTT. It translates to CASSYSRRGEADTQYF.

The DNA for the CDR3 is TGCGCCAGCAGCTTGGTGGCGGGAGCTTTCGATGAGCAGTTCTTC. It translates to CASSLVAGAFDEQFF. The gene calls are TRBV5-1 and TRBJ2-1, with TRBD2 matching 7 bases. The J segment lost 8 bases and the V segment lost 0 bases, leaving 8 bases of the junction unmatched. The germline V gene encodes CDR1 SGHRS and CDR2 YFSETQ. CDR3 length: 15 residues.

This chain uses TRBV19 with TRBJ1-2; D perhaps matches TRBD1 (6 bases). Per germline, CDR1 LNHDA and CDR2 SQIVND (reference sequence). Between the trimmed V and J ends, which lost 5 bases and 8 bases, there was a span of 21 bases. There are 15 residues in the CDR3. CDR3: CASSPHVGTQEGYTF. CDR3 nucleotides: TGTGCCAGTAGTCCCCACGTCGGGACACAAGAAGGCTACACCTTC.

The CDR3 here is CASSPTGPADTQYF. CDR3 DNA: TGTGCCAGCTCACCAACAGGTCCCGCAGATACGCAGTATTTT. The rearrangement joins TRBV18 to TRBJ2-3, with a possible D match to TRBD1 (5 bases). V lost 2 bases and J lost 4, with 10 bases in between. Germline V lookup: CDR1 KGHSH, CDR2 LQKENI. The CDR3 contains 14 residues. The whole variable domain, remainder taken from reference TRBV18 and TRBJ2-3, is NAGVMQNPRHLVRRRGQEARLRCSPMKGHSHVYWYRQLPEEGLKFMVYLQKENIIDESGMPKERFSAEFPKEGPSILRIQQVVRGDSAAYFCASSPTGPADTQYFGPGTRLTVL.

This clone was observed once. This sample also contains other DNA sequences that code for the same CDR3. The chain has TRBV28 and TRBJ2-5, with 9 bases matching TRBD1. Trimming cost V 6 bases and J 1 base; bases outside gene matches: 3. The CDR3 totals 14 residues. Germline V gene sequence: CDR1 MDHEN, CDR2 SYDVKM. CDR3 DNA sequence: TGTGCCAGCAGCCTACAGGGGGCCCAAGAGACCCAGTACTTC. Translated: CASSLQGAQETQYF.

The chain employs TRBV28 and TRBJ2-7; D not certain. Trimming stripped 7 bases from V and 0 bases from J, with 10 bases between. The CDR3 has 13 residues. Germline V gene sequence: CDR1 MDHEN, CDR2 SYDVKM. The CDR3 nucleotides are TGTGCCAGCACATTGTCGCTCTCCTACGAGCAGTACTTC. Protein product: CASTLSLSYEQYF.

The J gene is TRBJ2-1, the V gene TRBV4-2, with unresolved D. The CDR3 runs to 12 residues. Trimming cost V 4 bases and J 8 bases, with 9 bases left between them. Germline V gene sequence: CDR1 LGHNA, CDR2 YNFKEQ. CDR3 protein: CASSRRVDEQFF. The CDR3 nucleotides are TGTGCCAGCAGCCGCCGGGTTGATGAGCAGTTCTTC.

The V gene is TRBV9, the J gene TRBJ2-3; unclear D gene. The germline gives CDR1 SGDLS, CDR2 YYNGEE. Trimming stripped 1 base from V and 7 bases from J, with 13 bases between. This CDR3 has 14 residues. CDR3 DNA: TGTGCCAGCAGCGTATCCCCTAGTTCCTATACGCAGTATTTT. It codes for CASSVSPSSYTQYF.

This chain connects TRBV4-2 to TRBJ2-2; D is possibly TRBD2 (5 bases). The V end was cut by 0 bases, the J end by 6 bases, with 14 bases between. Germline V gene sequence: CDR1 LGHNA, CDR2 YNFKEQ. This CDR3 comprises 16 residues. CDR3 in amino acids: CASSQDERVKAGELFF. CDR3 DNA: TGTGCCAGCAGCCAAGATGAGAGGGTAAAGGCCGGGGAGCTGTTTTTT.

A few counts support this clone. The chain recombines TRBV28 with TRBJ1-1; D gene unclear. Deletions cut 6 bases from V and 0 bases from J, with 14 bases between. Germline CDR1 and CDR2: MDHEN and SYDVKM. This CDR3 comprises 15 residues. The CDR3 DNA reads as TGTGCCAGCAGCTCTTCGGGCAAGATGAACACTGAAGCTTTCTTT. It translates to CASSSSGKMNTEAFF.

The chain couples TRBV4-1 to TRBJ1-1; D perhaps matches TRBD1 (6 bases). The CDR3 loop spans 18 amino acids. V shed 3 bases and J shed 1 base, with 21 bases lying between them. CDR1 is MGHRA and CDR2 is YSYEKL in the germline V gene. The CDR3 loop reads CASSQLILQGTRNTEAFF. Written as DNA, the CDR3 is TGCGCCAGCAGCCAGCTGATTCTACAGGGTACGAGGAACACTGAAGCTTTCTTT.

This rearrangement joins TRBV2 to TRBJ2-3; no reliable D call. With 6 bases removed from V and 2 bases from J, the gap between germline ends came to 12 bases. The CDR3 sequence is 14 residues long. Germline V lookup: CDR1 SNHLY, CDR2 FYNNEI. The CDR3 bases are TGTGCCAGCAGCCCCATCAGCATCACAGATACGCAGTATTTT. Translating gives CASSPISITDTQYF. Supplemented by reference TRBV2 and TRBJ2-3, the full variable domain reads EPEVTQTPSHQVTQMGQEVILRCVPISNHLYFYWYRQILGQKVEFLVSFYNNEISEKSEIFDDQFSVERPDGSNFTLKIRSTKLEDSAMYFCASSPISITDTQYFGPGTRLTVL.

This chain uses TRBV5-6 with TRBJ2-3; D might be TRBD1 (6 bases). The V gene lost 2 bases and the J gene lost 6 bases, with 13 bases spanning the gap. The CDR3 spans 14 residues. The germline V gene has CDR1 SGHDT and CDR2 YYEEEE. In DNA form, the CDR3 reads TGTGCCAGCAGCTTTAGGGGGAGTTCCGATACGCAGTATTTT. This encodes CASSFRGSSDTQYF.

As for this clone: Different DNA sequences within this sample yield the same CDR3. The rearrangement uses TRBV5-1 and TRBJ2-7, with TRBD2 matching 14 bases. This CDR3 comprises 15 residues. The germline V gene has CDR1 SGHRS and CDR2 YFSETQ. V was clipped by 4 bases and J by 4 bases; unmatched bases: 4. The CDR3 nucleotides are TGCGCCAGCAGCGGGGGACTAGCGGGGGTGTACGAGCAGTACTTC. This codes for CASSGGLAGVYEQYF. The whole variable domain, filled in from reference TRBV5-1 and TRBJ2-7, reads KAGVTQTPRYLIKTRGQQVTLSCSPISGHRSVSWYQQTPGQGLQFLFEYFSETQRNKGNFPGRFSGRQFSNSRSEMNVSTLELGDSALYLCASSGGLAGVYEQYFGPGTRLTVT.